The 18 T cell receptor beta chains reported below all come from one sample, sequenced in a study of cytomegalovirus exposure and HLA in healthy donors. This table comes from immunoSEQ multiplex PCR, and its TCRdb copy is limited to in-frame clones, with some not included. The data contain roughly 100,000 clones, 85% of them seen just once; the ten biggest clones take up roughly 22%. The sample taken for sequencing was PBMCs. The receptors were sampled from a man younger than 35 in good health and CMV-seropositive.

This chain uses TRBV6-5 with TRBJ2-7; D is unclear. Trimming took 0 bases from V and 0 from J, leaving 6 bases between them. CDR1 is MNHEY and CDR2 is SVGAGI in the germline V gene. This CDR3 contains 14 residues. The CDR3 loop reads CASSYSRDSYEQYF. As DNA, the CDR3 is TGTGCCAGCAGTTACTCGAGAGACTCCTACGAGCAGTACTTC.

V is TRBV5-1 and J is TRBJ2-4, with a weak D call TRBD1 (7 bases). CDR3 length: 16 residues. Germline V gene sequence: CDR1 SGHRS, CDR2 YFSETQ. V dropped 2 bases and J dropped 4 bases, with 16 bases sitting between them. CDR3 nucleotides: TGCGCCAGCAGCTTTCCCGGCAGGGGGGAAAAAAACATTCAGTACTTC. It is translated as CASSFPGRGEKNIQYF.

This clone was observed a single time. This chain connects TRBV7-8 to TRBJ2-1; 7 nucleotides line up with TRBD1. From germline, CDR1 is SGHVS and CDR2 FQNEAQ. Trimming removed 1 base from V and 7 bases from J; junction bases left unmatched: 7. The CDR3 loop spans 15 amino acids. DNA for the CDR3: TGTGCCAGCAGCTTAGGGTCTGACAGGGTAAATGAGCAGTTCTTC. This encodes CASSLGSDRVNEQFF.

J is TRBJ1-1 and V is TRBV6-4; perhaps TRBD1 as D (5 bases). V lost 3 bases to trimming and J lost 5 bases, with 13 bases between them. This CDR3 is 14 amino acids long. The germline V gene has CDR1 MRHNA and CDR2 SNTAGT. The CDR3: CASSERGGQTEAFF. The CDR3 DNA follows: TGTGCCAGCAGTGAGAGGGGAGGTCAAACTGAAGCTTTCTTT.

This rearrangement joins TRBV6-5 to TRBJ2-1; 7 bases line up with TRBD1. The V and J ends lost 6 bases and 2 bases, in that order; junction bases with no gene match: 7. Germline assignment: CDR1 MNHEY and CDR2 SVGAGI. The CDR3 is 15 residues long. CDR3 in DNA: TGTGCCAGCAGGGTAATGGGACAGACCTACAATGAGCAGTTCTTC. Its protein product is CASRVMGQTYNEQFF.

The V call is TRBV5-6, the J call TRBJ2-1, with TRBD1 matching over 9 bases. The germline V gene encodes CDR1 SGHDT and CDR2 YYEEEE. CDR3 length equals 16 residues. The V and J ends lost 4 bases and 2 bases, in that order; junction bases with no gene match: 7. CDR3 sequence (DNA): TGTGCCAGCAGCCCTCTACAGGGGGCACCCTACAATGAGCAGTTCTTC. Translation: CASSPLQGAPYNEQFF.

To note about this clone: This same CDR3 is encoded by further DNA sequences in the sample. The chain combines TRBV18 with TRBJ2-2; 7 bases match TRBD2. The CDR3 runs 17 residues. J gave up 0 bases and V 6 bases, and 10 bases lay outside the gene matches. CDR1 KGHSH and CDR2 LQKENI come from the germline V gene. CDR3 nucleotides: TGTGCCAGCTCCCCCCGGGGGGTTCAAGCGAACACCGGGGAGCTGTTTTTT. It yields the protein CASSPRGVQANTGELFF.

In its sample, this clone was seen once. The gene calls are TRBV7-9 and TRBJ1-2, with 9 nucleotides matching TRBD1. Germline V gene data show CDR1 as SEHNR and CDR2 as FQNEAQ (reference sequence). The V and J ends lost 2 bases and 6 bases, in that order; junction bases with no gene match: 10. The CDR3 has 16 residues. The CDR3 sequence is CASSLLDRGLRDGYTF. The CDR3 bases are TGTGCCAGCAGCTTATTGGACAGGGGCCTGCGGGATGGCTACACCTTC.

The chain has TRBV2 and TRBJ1-2; perhaps TRBD1 as D (5 bases). CDR1 and CDR2 (germline): SNHLY, FYNNEI. V dropped 1 base and J dropped 4 bases, with 13 bases sitting between them. The CDR3 is made up of 15 amino acids. The CDR3 coding sequence is TGTGCCAGCAGTGAAGGGGGGGAAGCCTTCTATGGCTACACCTTC. It specifies CASSEGGEAFYGYTF. Filled out from reference TRBV2 and TRBJ1-2, the complete variable domain reads EPEVTQTPSHQVTQMGQEVILRCVPISNHLYFYWYRQILGQKVEFLVSFYNNEISEKSEIFDDQFSVERPDGSNFTLKIRSTKLEDSAMYFCASSEGGEAFYGYTFGSGTRLTVV.

The count of this clone is one. The rearrangement links TRBV28 to TRBJ2-7; 7 bases match TRBD2. The CDR3 covers 15 residues. V shed 6 bases, J shed 0 bases, and the junction held 8 bases outside the gene matches. Germline V CDR1 and CDR2: MDHEN, SYDVKM. CDR3 amino acids: CASRLQTSLSYEQYF. CDR3 sequence (DNA): TGTGCCAGCAGACTGCAGACTAGCCTCTCCTACGAGCAGTACTTC.

There are a few counts of this clone. This sequence joins TRBV6-6 and TRBJ2-7; tentative D call: TRBD1 (7 bases). This CDR3 is built from 16 residues. V dropped 2 bases and J dropped 5 bases, with 19 bases sitting between them. Germline V gives CDR1 MNHNY, CDR2 SVGAGI (reference sequence). The CDR3 loop reads CASSYVGGGFYHEQYV. The CDR3 nucleotides are TGTGCCAGCAGTTACGTAGGAGGGGGCTTTTACCACGAGCAGTACGTC.

This clone appeared a few times. The chain employs TRBV27 and TRBJ2-7; TRBD2 matches at 12 bases. CDR1 is MNHEY and CDR2 is SMNVEV in the germline V gene (reference sequence). This CDR3 is 15 amino acids long. The V gene end was trimmed by 7 bases and the J gene end by 5 bases; junction bases not matched to a gene: 9. DNA for the CDR3: TGTGCCAGCAAAAAGAACGGACTAGCGGGAAACGAGCAGTACGTC. This sequence encodes CASKKNGLAGNEQYV.

The chain joins TRBV4-1 to TRBJ2-3, with D possibly matching TRBD2 (7 bases). This CDR3 spans 15 amino acids. Germline CDR1 is MGHRA and CDR2 is YSYEKL. V was pared by 1 base and J by 8 bases, with 16 bases between. CDR3 coding DNA: TGCGCCAGCAGCCAAGGGGGGAGGGGGTCAGGTACGCAGTATTTT. This gives the protein CASSQGGRGSGTQYF.

This rearrangement joins TRBV28 to TRBJ1-2; the match to TRBD1 covers 9 bases. Unmatched junction bases numbered 10, after V lost 5 bases and J lost 3 bases. Germline V gives CDR1 MDHEN, CDR2 SYDVKM. The CDR3 has 16 amino acids. CDR3: CASSGSGTGYHYGYTF. Here the CDR3 DNA reads TGTGCCAGCAGTGGCTCGGGGACAGGGTATCACTATGGCTACACCTTC.

V and J are TRBV28 and TRBJ2-3; 7 bases are a match to TRBD1. J was trimmed by 1 base and V by 1 base; bases with no gene match: 11. CDR1 is MDHEN, CDR2 SYDVKM, per germline. This CDR3 region has 18 residues. CDR3 residues: CASSLYRQGPLGTDTQYF. DNA of the CDR3: TGTGCCAGCAGTTTATACCGACAGGGACCCTTAGGCACAGATACGCAGTATTTT. The variable domain in full, with the rest retrieved from reference TRBV28 and TRBJ2-3, is DVKVTQSSRYLVKRTGEKVFLECVQDMDHENMFWYRQDPGLGLRLIYFSYDVKMKEKGDIPEGYSVSREKKERFSLILESASTNQTSMYLCASSLYRQGPLGTDTQYFGPGTRLTVL.

This chain connects TRBV29-1 to TRBJ2-1; 11 bases are a match to TRBD2. V dropped 2 bases and J dropped 8; count of bases not matched to a gene: 8. Germline CDR1 is SQVTM and CDR2 is ANQGSEA. The CDR3 consists of 15 residues. CDR3 loop: CSVETSGSKADEQFF. CDR3 DNA: TGCAGCGTTGAAACTAGCGGGAGTAAGGCGGATGAGCAGTTCTTC.

V usage is TRBV28 and J usage is TRBJ2-1, with 10 positions matching TRBD1. The CDR3 is 16 amino acids. Per the germline V gene, CDR1 is MDHEN and CDR2 is SYDVKM. The ends lost 5 bases at V and 4 bases at J; junction bases unmatched: 8. The CDR3 bases are TGTGCCAGCAGTCGAGACAGGGGGCGGGCATACAATGAGCAGTTCTTC. Translated, it gives CASSRDRGRAYNEQFF.

V and J are TRBV28 and TRBJ2-3, with D uncertain. The CDR3 consists of 14 residues. CDR1 is MDHEN, CDR2 SYDVKM, per germline. Trimming removed 6 bases at V and 0 bases at J, with 10 bases between. CDR3 in amino acids: CASSDGASTDTQYF. CDR3 sequence (DNA): TGTGCCAGCAGCGACGGAGCAAGCACAGATACGCAGTATTTT.